This TCR beta chain is drawn from a study of cytomegalovirus exposure and HLA in healthy donors. This CDR3 has 16 amino acids. The trim removed 2 bases at V and 4 bases at J, leaving 5 bases unmatched. Per the germline V gene, CDR1 is MNHEY and CDR2 is SVGAGI. The PCR used 60 Vbeta and 13 Jbeta primers. Libraries were prepared by immunoSEQ multiplex PCR; TCRdb keeps only in-frame clonotypes and omits some of them. The repertoire holds roughly 150,000 clones, approximately 72% seen once, with approximately 2.3% in the top ten. The chain has TRBV6-5 and TRBJ2-2; TRBD2 matches 9 bases. This receptor was taken from a female donor in good health and CMV-seronegative. Sequencing was done on a sample of PBMCs. CDR3 sequence: CASSYGLAGLTGELFF. Here the CDR3 DNA reads TGTGCCAGCAGTTACGGCCTAGCGGGACTCACCGGGGAGCTGTTTTTT.